This T cell receptor (beta chain) is from a study of T-cell memory formation after mild COVID-19. Study-wide results and caveats: Day 15 to 85 contractors were CD4/CD8 balanced; later expanders leaned CD4+. A second wave of clones peaked on day 37, and their SARS-CoV-2 specificity went unconfirmed. The pre-infection memory compartment contained some responding clones, suggesting cross-reactive memory joined.

Using constant-segment primers, 5'RACE produced TCR alpha and TCR beta cDNA libraries carrying sample barcodes and UMIs. TCRdb re-derived calls from the 5' RACE reads in MiXCR, one entry per CDR3 protein. Of about 130,000 distinct CDR3 sequences listed, approximately 6.2% were seen once; the top ten hold 2% to 2.5%. Concerning this clonotype itself: The antigen remains undetermined.

Germline CDR1 and CDR2: MNHEY and SVGEGT. The CDR3 length is 16 residues. V dropped 5 bases and J dropped 7; count of bases not matched to a gene: 11. This chain connects TRBV6-2 or TRBV6-3 to TRBJ1-5, with 10 bases lining up with TRBD1. Material for sequencing was PBMCs or a T cell subset sorted from them (not recorded which). This clonotype originated in an adult woman who had mild COVID-19 (a few samples of this study predate the infection). Cell type and time point are not known. The CDR3 nucleotides are TGTGCCAGCAGTACATGGGACAGGGGAGGACGGCAGCCCCAGCATTTT. Its protein product is CASSTWDRGGRQPQHF.